The sequence of this T cell receptor beta chain was determined in a study of OX40 agonist ivuxolimab in advanced cancers. In the study overall: Patients were treated with ivuxolimab, an agonistic anti-OX40 (CD134) antibody. Partial responses were recorded for three patients, including one with hepatocellular carcinoma and two with cutaneous melanoma. From about 20 to 79 years was the age range, with a mean of about 56 years, and roughly 83% were male.

Trimming stripped 0 bases from V and 7 bases from J, with 8 bases between. The CDR3 has 13 amino acids. Germline CDR1 reads LGHNA; CDR2 reads YNFKEQ. Sequenced by immunoSEQ multiplex PCR; TCRdb stores in-frame clones only, minus some. The sample holds about 80,000 clones, 80% to 90% seen once. The sample consisted of CD4+ or CD8+ T cells sorted from blood, taken in a trial of the OX40 agonist ivuxolimab. The chain couples TRBV4-2 to TRBJ2-3; D is ambiguous. This clonotype originated in an adult with an advanced solid tumor such as melanoma, head and neck, liver or kidney cancer. The CDR3 protein is CASSQDLGYTQYF. CDR3 nucleotides: TGTGCCAGCAGCCAAGATCTTGGGTATACGCAGTATTTT.